This T cell receptor (beta chain) was obtained from a study of blood T cell repertoires in COVID-19. In the study overall: The origin of the acute and convalescent COVID-19 samples was the United States, Italy and Spain. T cells, B-cell-depleted T cells, or PBMCs provided the cDNA or gDNA that served as material.

CDR1 MDHEN and CDR2 SYDVKM come from the germline V gene. Unmatched junction bases numbered 8, after V lost 8 bases and J lost 5 bases. The CDR3 runs to 14 residues. As handled by the study authors: How many nucleated cells were present was estimated from reference gene primer amplification. Profiled with immunoSEQ multiplex PCR; TCRdb holds only in-frame clones, not every one. V and J calls and clone size are as listed in that table; D and trimming were resolved from the DNA. The repertoire includes some 65,000 clones, roughly 80% of them detected once, and 4.5% to 7% sits in the top ten. The specimen sequenced was peripheral blood. The sequence was obtained from a woman aged 70-85 years with acute or convalescent COVID-19. The genes are TRBV28 and TRBJ2-5; TRBD1 agrees at 10 bases. CDR3 amino acids: CASSPPGQGETQYF. In nucleotides, the CDR3 is TGTGCCAGCTCTCCGCCGGGACAGGGGGAGACCCAGTACTTC.